The 23 T cell receptor beta chains below all came from one sample that was sequenced in a study of cytomegalovirus exposure and HLA in healthy donors. 13 Jbeta primers and 60 Vbeta primers were used for the PCR. Sequencing used immunoSEQ multiplex PCR; TCRdb keeps in-frame clones, though not all of them. The profile shows about 99,000 clones, about 80% of them singletons. What was sequenced was PBMCs. These TCRs come from a woman in her thirties or forties in good health and CMV-seronegative.

The J gene is TRBJ2-2, the V gene TRBV28, with TRBD1 identical over 9 bases. V gave up 6 bases and J gave up 4 bases; unmatched junction bases: 12. The CDR3 spans 17 residues. Germline V lookup: CDR1 MDHEN, CDR2 SYDVKM. The CDR3 DNA reads as TGTGCCAGCAGACCCGGCGGGACAGGGCTTTCCACCGGGGAGCTGTTTTTT. Protein sequence: CASRPGGTGLSTGELFF. Full variable domain (rest looked up from reference TRBV28 and TRBJ2-2): DVKVTQSSRYLVKRTGEKVFLECVQDMDHENMFWYRQDPGLGLRLIYFSYDVKMKEKGDIPEGYSVSREKKERFSLILESASTNQTSMYLCASRPGGTGLSTGELFFGEGSRLTVL.

The chain combines TRBV27 with TRBJ2-7; D is perhaps TRBD1 (6 bases). V dropped 6 bases and J dropped 1 base, with 13 bases sitting between them. Germline V gives CDR1 MNHEY, CDR2 SMNVEV (reference sequence). This CDR3 has 14 amino acids. CDR3 loop: CASRRGRGSYEQYF. CDR3 sequence (DNA): TGTGCCAGCAGAAGAGGCAGGGGTTCCTACGAGCAGTACTTC.

This clone was detected a few times. This chain links TRBV5-5 with TRBJ1-5, with D possibly matching TRBD1 (6 bases). Germline-derived CDR1 and CDR2 are SGHKS and YYEKEE (reference sequence). This CDR3 spans 16 amino acids. Between the trimmed V and J ends, which lost 1 base and 4 bases, there was a span of 15 bases. DNA of the CDR3: TGTGCCAGCAGCTTGACACAGGGTAACACGAATCAGCCCCAGCATTTT. Translated: CASSLTQGNTNQPQHF.

This clone showed up just a few times. This chain links TRBV5-1 with TRBJ1-2; D gene uncertain. This CDR3 has 14 residues. Germline V gives CDR1 SGHRS, CDR2 YFSETQ. Trimming pared 1 base from V and 4 bases from J, leaving 11 bases between. The chain's CDR3 is CASSLLTGTYGYTF. The CDR3, as DNA: TGCGCCAGCAGCTTGTTAACGGGTACCTATGGCTACACCTTC.

V is TRBV27 and J is TRBJ1-3, with 9 bases fitting TRBD1. The CDR3 covers 14 residues. Losses at the gene ends were 4 bases for V and 4 bases for J; bases not matched to a gene: 2. The V gene's germline CDR1 is MNHEY and CDR2 SMNVEV (reference sequence). CDR3 DNA sequence: TGTGCCAGCAGTTCGGGACAGGGAGGAAACACCATATATTTT. Its translation: CASSSGQGGNTIYF.

V gene TRBV11-3 combines with J gene TRBJ2-2, with D possibly matching TRBD2 (5 bases). The CDR3 extends over 13 amino acids. The germline V gene has CDR1 SGHNT and CDR2 YENEEA. Between the trimmed V and J ends, which lost 3 bases and 5 bases, there was a span of 7 bases. The CDR3 DNA follows: TGTGCCAGCAGCTTGCCGGGGACCGGGGAGCTGTTTTTT. Residues: CASSLPGTGELFF.

Written as DNA, the CDR3 is TGTGCCAGCAGCGCGTTCGAACAGGGAGCGGCTCCTTTCTTT. Translation: CASSAFEQGAAPFF. The chain links TRBV9 to TRBJ1-1; weak D call: TRBD1 (6 bases). The CDR3 spans 14 residues. With 3 bases removed from V and 12 bases from J, the gap between germline ends came to 21 bases. The germline V gene has CDR1 SGDLS and CDR2 YYNGEE.

Regarding this clone: One junction end disagrees with the germline gene, perhaps due to a read error. The rearrangement joins TRBV7-7 to TRBJ2-1, with D unresolved. The germline V gene has CDR1 SSHAT and CDR2 FNYEAQ (reference sequence). The CDR3 length is 15 residues. CDR3 sequence: CASSPDWSSYNEQFF. The CDR3 DNA is TGTGCTAGCAGCCCTGACTGGAGCTCCTACAATGAGCAGTTCTTC.

This chain joins TRBV28 and TRBJ1-2, with 10 bases fitting TRBD1. Looked up from germline, CDR1 is MDHEN and CDR2 is SYDVKM. The CDR3 has 15 amino acids. V gave up 5 bases and J gave up 4 bases; unmatched junction bases: 7. The CDR3 bases are TGTGCCAGCAGTCTTGGGACAGGGGCATCCTATGGCTACACCTTC. Its translation: CASSLGTGASYGYTF.

The chain carries TRBV7-3 and TRBJ2-1; TRBD1 matches at 10 bases. Trimming cost V 0 bases and J 7 bases; bases outside gene matches: 9. The CDR3 is made up of 17 amino acids. Germline CDR1 reads SGHTA; CDR2 reads FQGTGA. In DNA form, the CDR3 reads TGTGCCAGCAGCTTAACATCCACGGGACAGGGGCGGAATGAGCAGTTCTTC. As protein: CASSLTSTGQGRNEQFF.

The chain couples TRBV7-6 to TRBJ1-3; D is possibly TRBD1 (6 bases). V was cut by 0 bases and J by 4 bases, with 19 bases left in between. Per germline, CDR1 SGHVS and CDR2 FNYEAQ. CDR3 length equals 18 residues. As DNA, the CDR3 is TGTGCCAGCAGCTTAGCCCCCCCCCAGGGGCTACAGGGAAACACCATATATTTT. This encodes CASSLAPPQGLQGNTIYF.

The chain has TRBV10-3 and TRBJ2-1; the match to TRBD2 covers 11 bases. V gave up 0 bases and J gave up 6 bases; unmatched junction bases: 1. The CDR3 is 15 residues long. Per germline, CDR1 ENHRY and CDR2 SYGVKD. CDR3 in amino acids: CAISESGLAVNEQFF. The CDR3 coding sequence is TGTGCCATCAGTGAGTCGGGACTAGCGGTCAATGAGCAGTTCTTC.

The chain has TRBV29-1 and TRBJ1-2; 9 bases are a match to TRBD1. V was pared by 4 bases and J by 7 bases, with 13 bases of the junction left unmatched. The CDR3 has 15 residues. The germline V gene has CDR1 SQVTM and CDR2 ANQGSEA. CDR3 bases: TGCAGCGTTGCTGGGACAGGGTATGCTTCTGGTGGCTACACCTTC. Translating gives CSVAGTGYASGGYTF.

The chain couples TRBV28 to TRBJ1-4; no reliable D call. CDR1 and CDR2 (germline): MDHEN, SYDVKM. The CDR3 runs 16 residues. V was clipped by 2 bases and J by 7 bases, with 17 bases between them. This CDR3 is CASSLTPFKEGEKLFF. CDR3 sequence (DNA): TGTGCCAGCAGTTTAACCCCCTTTAAAGAGGGTGAAAAACTGTTTTTT. Variable domain in full (rest from reference TRBV28 and TRBJ1-4): DVKVTQSSRYLVKRTGEKVFLECVQDMDHENMFWYRQDPGLGLRLIYFSYDVKMKEKGDIPEGYSVSREKKERFSLILESASTNQTSMYLCASSLTPFKEGEKLFFGSGTQLSVL.

In this sample, this clone turned up once. The chain joins TRBV6-5 to TRBJ1-5; 9 nucleotides align to TRBD1. The germline CDR1 and CDR2 sequences are MNHEY and SVGAGI. The CDR3 contains 15 residues. V lost 6 bases and J lost 5; bases outside the gene matches: 8. The CDR3 spells CASRTTGQGDQPQHF. CDR3 nucleotides: TGTGCCAGCAGAACGACGGGACAGGGCGATCAGCCCCAGCATTTT.

The chain links TRBV28 to TRBJ1-2, with 8 bases matching TRBD1. The CDR3 has 16 amino acids. Germline V gene sequence: CDR1 MDHEN, CDR2 SYDVKM. Trimming removed 6 bases from V and 0 bases from J; junction bases left unmatched: 9. The CDR3 DNA reads as TGTGCCAGCAGCCCACAGGGGGAAGGGACTAACTATGGCTACACCTTC. As protein: CASSPQGEGTNYGYTF.

The genes are TRBV2 and TRBJ1-5; maybe TRBD1 (6 bases). CDR3 length: 13 amino acids. Germline V gives CDR1 SNHLY, CDR2 FYNNEI. Trimming took 7 bases from V and 11 from J, leaving 18 bases between them. The CDR3 sequence: CASTESGVNTQHF. CDR3 DNA sequence: TGTGCCAGCACGGAGTCAGGGGTTAACACCCAGCATTTT. Full variable domain (missing parts from reference TRBV2 and TRBJ1-5): EPEVTQTPSHQVTQMGQEVILRCVPISNHLYFYWYRQILGQKVEFLVSFYNNEISEKSEIFDDQFSVERPDGSNFTLKIRSTKLEDSAMYFCASTESGVNTQHFGDGTRLSIL.

In this sample, this clone turned up once. The chain employs TRBV6-1 and TRBJ1-6; no firm D call. V shed 2 bases and J shed 0 bases, with 5 bases lying between them. Germline loops: CDR1 MNHNS, CDR2 SASEGT. This CDR3 is built from 15 residues. CDR3 protein: CASSEKYSYNSPLHF. CDR3 bases: TGTGCCAGCAGTGAAAAATACTCCTATAATTCACCCCTCCACTTT.

CDR3 sequence (DNA): TGTGCCAGCAGTTTGGGCACTAGGGAGTTCTTC. Translating gives CASSLGTREFF. The chain combines TRBV27 with TRBJ2-1, with TRBD2 as a possible D gene (5 bases). The germline gives CDR1 MNHEY, CDR2 SMNVEV (reference sequence). V lost 3 bases and J lost 14, with 11 bases in between. This CDR3 spans 11 amino acids.

The sample holds a few counts of this clone. The chain joins TRBV28 to TRBJ2-6, with D possibly being TRBD1 (6 bases). V gave up 6 bases and J gave up 0 bases, with 15 bases separating them. This CDR3 region has 17 residues. The germline V gene encodes CDR1 MDHEN and CDR2 SYDVKM. The CDR3 DNA is TGTGCCAGCAGCCAAGCCGGACAGTTCTCTGGGGCCAACGTCCTGACTTTC. Its protein product is CASSQAGQFSGANVLTF.

The chain carries TRBV15 and TRBJ1-1; possibly TRBD1 for D (5 bases). This CDR3 is 16 amino acids long. Per germline, CDR1 LNHNV and CDR2 YYDKDF (reference sequence). The ends were cut back, 5 bases at V and 8 bases at J, with 24 bases in the middle. CDR3 sequence: CATSRAGVESWGEAFF. CDR3 sequence (DNA): TGTGCCACCAGCCGAGCGGGGGTCGAGAGTTGGGGGGAAGCTTTCTTT.

The rearrangement links TRBV7-8 to TRBJ2-3, with 10 positions matching TRBD2. Trimming took 4 bases from V and 6 from J; bases not matched to a gene: 4. The CDR3 runs to 14 residues. CDR1 is SGHVS, CDR2 FQNEAQ, per germline. The CDR3 loop is CASSSAGGPDTQYF. The CDR3 bases are TGTGCCAGCAGCTCAGCGGGAGGGCCGGATACGCAGTATTTT.

V usage is TRBV4-3 and J usage is TRBJ2-3; D is possibly TRBD2 (5 bases). V was cut by 0 bases and J by 0 bases, with 13 bases left in between. The CDR3 has 17 residues. Per germline, CDR1 LGHNA and CDR2 YSLEER. Here the CDR3 DNA reads TGCGCCAGCAGCCAAGATCGGCTAGCAACTAGCACAGATACGCAGTATTTT. Protein product: CASSQDRLATSTDTQYF.